This is a list of T cell receptor beta chains from one sample in a study of T cell clonotyping in hematopoietic cell transplantation. Produced via immunoSEQ multiplex PCR; TCRdb's table is partial and in-frame only. The sample contains 55,000 to 70,000 clones, around 94% of which appear only once. The specimen sequenced was peripheral blood mononuclear cells. The receptors were gathered from a man in his fifties or sixties in good health. Some clones in this sample may be carry-over from other donors' samples. CDR3s include the opening cysteine and the closing phenylalanine or tryptophan. D genes are given only for firm matches. Where a row states a size, it is once, few, many or the class of an expanded clone; other rows omit it.

clone size	V gene	J gene	D gene	CDR3 protein	CDR3 DNA
.	TRBV28	TRBJ2-7	.	CASIWGGGSDPREQYF	TGTGCCAGCATCTGGGGTGGGGGGAGCGACCCCCGCGAGCAGTACTTC
.	TRBV28	TRBJ1-2	.	CASSLGDGYTF	TGTGCCAGCAGTTTGGGCGATGGCTACACCTTC
.	TRBV19	TRBJ2-7	TRBD2	CASSSASGSYEQYF	TGTGCCAGTAGTTCGGCTAGCGGTTCCTACGAGCAGTACTTC
.	TRBV7-2	TRBJ2-5	TRBD2	CASSPRLAGWDETQYF	TGTGCCAGCAGCCCTAGACTAGCGGGATGGGATGAGACCCAGTACTTC
.	TRBV9	TRBJ2-7	.	CASSVEGDSSYEQYF	TGTGCCAGCAGCGTAGAAGGGGACTCATCCTACGAGCAGTACTTC
.	TRBV19	TRBJ1-5	.	CASRGPGPQPQHF	TGTGCCAGTAGGGGGCCAGGGCCTCAGCCCCAGCATTTT
once	TRBV28	TRBJ1-1	.	CASSLRAVNTEAFF	TGTGCCAGCAGTTTACGAGCGGTGAACACTGAAGCTTTCTTT
.	TRBV7-7	TRBJ2-7	TRBD2	CASSLGGGYEQYF	TGTGCCAGCAGCTTAGGGGGGGGCTACGAGCAGTACTTC
.	TRBV14	TRBJ1-4	TRBD1	CASSPGQQTTNEKLFF	TGTGCCAGCAGCCCGGGACAGCAGACAACTAATGAAAAACTGTTTTTT
once	TRBV28	TRBJ2-7	TRBD1	CASSAPGQGPYEQYF	TGTGCCAGCAGCGCACCGGGACAGGGGCCATACGAGCAGTACTTC
.	TRBV2	TRBJ2-7	.	CASSPDLLREQYF	TGTGCCAGCAGTCCGGACTTATTGCGGGAGCAGTACTTC
.	TRBV11-2	TRBJ2-7	.	CASSLDLAIEQYF	TGTGCCAGCAGCTTAGATCTGGCAATCGAGCAGTACTTC
.	TRBV2	TRBJ2-7	.	CASNGLGGTAYEQYF	TGTGCCAGCAACGGGTTGGGCGGGACCGCCTACGAGCAGTACTTC
.	TRBV2	TRBJ2-5	.	CASRQETQYF	TGTGCCAGCAGACAAGAGACCCAGTACTTC
.	TRBV6-5	TRBJ1-1	.	CASSLTRGTEAFF	TGTGCCAGCAGTTTGACCCGTGGGACTGAAGCTTTCTTT
.	TRBV28	TRBJ1-6	TRBD1	CASNPGQGGNSPLHF	TGTGCCAGCAACCCCGGACAGGGGGGTAATTCACCCCTCCACTTT
once	TRBV20-1	TRBJ2-5	.	CSAIGQETQYF	TGCAGTGCTATCGGGCAAGAGACCCAGTACTTC
.	TRBV25-1	TRBJ2-2	TRBD2	CASSETSGRAPGELFF	TGTGCCAGCAGTGAAACTAGCGGGAGGGCCCCCGGGGAGCTGTTTTTT
.	TRBV5-6	TRBJ2-2	.	CASSLSVGELFF	TGTGCCAGCAGCTTGAGTGTCGGGGAGCTGTTTTTT
.	TRBV30	TRBJ2-3	.	CAWSVLGTDTQYF	TGTGCCTGGAGTGTGCTTGGCACAGATACGCAGTATTTT
.	TRBV27	TRBJ1-1	.	CASSSHRLANTEAFF	TGTGCCAGCAGTTCCCACAGGCTGGCGAACACTGAAGCTTTCTTT
.	TRBV6-1	TRBJ1-1	.	CASREGVGWSTEAFF	TGTGCCAGCAGAGAAGGGGTGGGGTGGTCCACTGAAGCTTTCTTT
.	TRBV19	TRBJ2-3	TRBD2	CASHPQRGGKDTQYF	TGTGCCAGCCACCCCCAACGGGGAGGGAAGGATACGCAGTATTTT
.	TRBV10-3	TRBJ2-3	.	CAISEPPTDTQYF	TGTGCCATCAGTGAGCCGCCTACAGATACGCAGTATTTT
once	TRBV29-1	TRBJ1-2	.	CSADRASFMDGYTF	TGCAGCGCAGACCGGGCCTCCTTTATGGATGGCTACACCTTC
once	TRBV7-2	TRBJ2-3	TRBD1	CASSHRDRDYTQYF	TGTGCCAGCAGCCACCGGGACAGGGACTATACGCAGTATTTT
.	TRBV7-9	TRBJ1-2	TRBD1	CASSLTGGTVNYGYTF	TGTGCCAGCAGCTTGACAGGGGGAACGGTTAACTATGGCTACACCTTC
.	TRBV5-1	TRBJ2-1	TRBD1	CASSSGQGAGYNEQFF	TGCGCCAGCAGCTCGGGACAGGGGGCGGGTTACAATGAGCAGTTCTTC
.	TRBV27	TRBJ2-7	.	CASSRRGDGKYEQYF	TGTGCCAGCTCCCGTCGAGGGGACGGCAAATACGAGCAGTACTTC
once	TRBV6-5	TRBJ1-2	TRBD1	CASSYSLGGNGYTF	TGTGCCAGCAGTTACTCATTAGGGGGCAATGGCTACACCTTC
.	TRBV28	TRBJ1-6	.	CASSLGGPSSYNSPLHF	TGTGCCAGCAGTTTAGGGGGGCCCAGCTCCTATAATTCACCCCTCCACTTT
.	TRBV28	TRBJ2-3	.	CASSLPGSRTDTQYF	TGTGCCAGCAGTTTACCGGGGAGCCGCACAGATACGCAGTATTTT
once	TRBV2	TRBJ1-6	.	CASSASSKYSPLHF	TGTGCCAGCAGTGCGTCCAGTAAATATTCACCCCTCCACTTT
.	TRBV6-4	TRBJ1-1	.	CASSNATRDGDTEAFF	TGTGCCAGCAGCAACGCGACCCGGGACGGCGACACTGAAGCTTTCTTT
.	TRBV9	TRBJ1-1	.	CASSATTGNTEAFF	TGTGCCAGCAGCGCCACCACGGGGAACACTGAAGCTTTCTTT
.	TRBV29-1	TRBJ1-5	TRBD1	CSVVVSGQGARGVQPQHF	TGCAGCGTTGTCGTCTCGGGACAGGGGGCCCGGGGAGTTCAGCCCCAGCATTTT
.	TRBV5-4	TRBJ2-7	TRBD1	CASSQDRGQEQYF	TGTGCCAGCAGCCAGGACAGGGGGCAGGAGCAGTACTTC
.	TRBV15	TRBJ2-3	TRBD2	CATELAGTDTQYF	TGTGCCACCGAACTAGCGGGCACAGATACGCAGTATTTT
.	TRBV9	TRBJ2-2	.	CASSVEASGELFF	TGTGCCAGCAGCGTAGAGGCGTCCGGGGAGCTGTTTTTT
.	TRBV4-2	TRBJ1-3	.	CASSQEGTTGNTIYF	TGTGCCAGCAGCCAAGAGGGAACCACTGGAAACACCATATATTTT
.	TRBV5-1	TRBJ1-4	TRBD1	CASSLAPPGGYEKLFF	TGCGCCAGCAGCTTGGCCCCGCCAGGGGGGTATGAAAAACTGTTTTTT
.	TRBV9	TRBJ2-7	TRBD1	CASSARDRVYEQYF	TGTGCCAGCAGCGCCCGGGACAGGGTCTACGAGCAGTACTTC
.	TRBV7-7	TRBJ2-5	.	CASSQPGREETQYF	TGTGCTAGCAGCCAACCGGGACGGGAAGAGACCCAGTACTTC
.	TRBV4-1	TRBJ2-5	.	CASSQYSITGETQYF	TGCGCCAGCAGCCAATACAGCATAACCGGGGAGACCCAGTACTTC
.	TRBV11-2	TRBJ2-7	.	CASSLGRGNREQYF	TGTGCCAGCAGCTTAGGGAGGGGTAATCGCGAGCAGTACTTC
.	TRBV28	TRBJ2-1	TRBD2	CASSSVLLAGGRGEQFF	TGTGCCAGCAGTTCTGTTCTCCTAGCGGGAGGGAGGGGTGAGCAGTTCTTC
once	TRBV9	TRBJ1-5	.	CASSSGTDIRPQHF	TGTGCCAGCAGCTCCGGGACCGATATCAGGCCCCAGCATTTT
.	TRBV28	TRBJ2-2	.	CASSPPSGVPNTGELFF	TGTGCCAGCAGCCCCCCGTCGGGGGTACCGAACACCGGGGAGCTGTTTTTT
.	TRBV6-6	TRBJ1-4	.	CASSIVTSSGGKLFF	TGTGCCAGCAGTATCGTCACGTCTAGCGGTGGAAAACTGTTTTTT
.	TRBV28	TRBJ1-5	TRBD1	CASSWTGSNQPQHF	TGTGCCAGCAGTTGGACAGGTAGCAATCAGCCCCAGCATTTT